The 4 T cell receptor beta chains given below trace back to one sample, sequenced in a study of a mutant IDH1 vaccine in newly diagnosed glioma. Repertoires were generated with immunoSEQ multiplex PCR, while TCRdb's copy carries only in-frame clones and drops some. The repertoire holds tens of thousands of clones, with about 79% as singletons. Time point noted: week 5, during vaccination. The investigators gave 300 ug of mutant IDH1 20-mer peptide in each vaccine dose, together with topical imiquimod. The antigens for these receptors are not known. This specimen was PBMCs, taken from a glioma patient whose treatment included an IDH1 peptide vaccine. Receptors were obtained from a man aged 25 to 40 with glioma.

This chain joins TRBV27 and TRBJ2-7; 7 bases map to TRBD1. V was pared by 3 bases and J by 6 bases, with 8 bases of the junction left unmatched. The germline V gene encodes CDR1 MNHEY and CDR2 SMNVEV (reference sequence). CDR3 length: 14 residues. CDR3 coding DNA: TGTGCCAGCAGTTTTGACAGGGAGCTTGGCGAGCAGTACTTC. It is translated as CASSFDRELGEQYF.

The V gene is TRBV2, the J gene TRBJ2-1; no clear D. This CDR3 comprises 15 residues. Deletions cut 4 bases from V and 2 bases from J, with 12 bases between. The V gene's germline CDR1 is SNHLY and CDR2 FYNNEI. The CDR3 DNA is TGTGCCAGCAGTGTTTCCTCCAATACCTACAATGAGCAGTTCTTC. As protein: CASSVSSNTYNEQFF.

The CDR3 reads CASTSLGSGGTGELFF. The CDR3 DNA follows: TGTGCCAGCACCTCGCTGGGGAGCGGGGGCACCGGGGAGCTGTTTTTT. This chain connects TRBV7-2 to TRBJ2-2; TRBD2 agrees at 8 bases. CDR1 and CDR2 (germline): SGHTA, FQGNSA. This CDR3 comprises 16 residues. Trimming at V came to 7 bases and at J to 4 bases, leaving 11 bases not matched to a gene.

This chain links TRBV6-5 with TRBJ2-5; possibly TRBD2 for D (7 bases). Germline CDR1 and CDR2: MNHEY and SVGAGI. V lost 2 bases, J lost 2 bases, and 15 bases lay in between. The CDR3 loop spans 16 amino acids. The CDR3 nucleotides read TGTGCCAGCAGTTACGGGGGGGGCGATTCGCAAGAGACCCAGTACTTC. Amino acids: CASSYGGGDSQETQYF.